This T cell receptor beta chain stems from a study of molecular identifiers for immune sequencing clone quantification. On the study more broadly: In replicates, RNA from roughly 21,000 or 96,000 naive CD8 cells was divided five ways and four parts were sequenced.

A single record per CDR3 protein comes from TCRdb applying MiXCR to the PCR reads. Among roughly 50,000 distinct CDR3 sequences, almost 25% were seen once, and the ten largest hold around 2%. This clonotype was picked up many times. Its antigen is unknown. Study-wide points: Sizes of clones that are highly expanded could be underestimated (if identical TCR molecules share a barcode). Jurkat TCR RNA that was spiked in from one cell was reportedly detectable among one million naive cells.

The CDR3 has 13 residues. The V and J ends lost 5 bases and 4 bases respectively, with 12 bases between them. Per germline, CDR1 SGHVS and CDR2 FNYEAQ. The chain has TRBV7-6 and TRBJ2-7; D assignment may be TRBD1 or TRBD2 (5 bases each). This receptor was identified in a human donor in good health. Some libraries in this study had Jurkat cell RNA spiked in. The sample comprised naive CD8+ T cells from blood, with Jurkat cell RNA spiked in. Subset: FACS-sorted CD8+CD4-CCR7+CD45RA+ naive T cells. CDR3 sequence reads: CASSPEGSYEQYF. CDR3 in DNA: TGTGCCAGCAGCCCAGAGGGGAGTTACGAGCAGTACTTC.